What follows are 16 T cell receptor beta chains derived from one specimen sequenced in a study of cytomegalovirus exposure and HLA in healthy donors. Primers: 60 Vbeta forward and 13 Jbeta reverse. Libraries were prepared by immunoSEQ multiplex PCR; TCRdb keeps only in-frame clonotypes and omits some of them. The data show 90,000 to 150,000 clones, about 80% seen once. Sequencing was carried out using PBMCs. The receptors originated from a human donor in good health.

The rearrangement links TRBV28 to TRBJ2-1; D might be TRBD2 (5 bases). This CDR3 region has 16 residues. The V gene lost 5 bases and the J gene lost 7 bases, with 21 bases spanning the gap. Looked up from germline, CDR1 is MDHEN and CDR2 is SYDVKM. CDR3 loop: CASSQTLGLRENEQFF. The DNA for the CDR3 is TGTGCCAGCAGTCAGACACTAGGGCTAAGGGAGAATGAGCAGTTCTTC. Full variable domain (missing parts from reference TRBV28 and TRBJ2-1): DVKVTQSSRYLVKRTGEKVFLECVQDMDHENMFWYRQDPGLGLRLIYFSYDVKMKEKGDIPEGYSVSREKKERFSLILESASTNQTSMYLCASSQTLGLRENEQFFGPGTRLTVL.

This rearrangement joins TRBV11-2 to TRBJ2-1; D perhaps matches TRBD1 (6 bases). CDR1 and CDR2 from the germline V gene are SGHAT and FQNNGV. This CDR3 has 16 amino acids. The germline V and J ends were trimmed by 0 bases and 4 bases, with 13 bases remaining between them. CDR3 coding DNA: TGTGCCAGCAGCTTAGATCCCCGGACAGCTTACAATGAGCAGTTCTTC. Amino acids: CASSLDPRTAYNEQFF.

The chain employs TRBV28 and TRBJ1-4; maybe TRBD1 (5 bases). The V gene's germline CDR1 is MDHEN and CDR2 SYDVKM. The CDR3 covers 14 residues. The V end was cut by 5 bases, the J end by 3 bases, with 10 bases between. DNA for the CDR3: TGTGCCAGCAGTACCAGCAGGGCTAATGAAAAACTGTTTTTT. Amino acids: CASSTSRANEKLFF.

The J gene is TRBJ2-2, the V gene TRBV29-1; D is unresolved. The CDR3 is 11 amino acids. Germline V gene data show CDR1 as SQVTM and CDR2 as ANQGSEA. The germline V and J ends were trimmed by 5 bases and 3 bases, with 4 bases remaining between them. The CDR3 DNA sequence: TGCAGCGTTTTAGACACCGGGGAGCTGTTTTTT. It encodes CSVLDTGELFF.

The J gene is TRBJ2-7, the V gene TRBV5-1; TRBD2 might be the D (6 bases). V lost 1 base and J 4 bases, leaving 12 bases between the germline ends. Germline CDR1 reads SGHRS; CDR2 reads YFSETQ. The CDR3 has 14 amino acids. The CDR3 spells CASSLSGDVYEQYF. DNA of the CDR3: TGCGCCAGCAGCTTGTCGGGGGATGTATACGAGCAGTACTTC.

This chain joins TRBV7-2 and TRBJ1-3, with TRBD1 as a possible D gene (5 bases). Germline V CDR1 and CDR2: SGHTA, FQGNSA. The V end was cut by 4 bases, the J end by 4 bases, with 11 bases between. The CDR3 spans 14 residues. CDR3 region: CASSSTVSGNTIYF. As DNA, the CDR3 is TGTGCCAGCAGCTCGACAGTTTCGGGAAACACCATATATTTT.

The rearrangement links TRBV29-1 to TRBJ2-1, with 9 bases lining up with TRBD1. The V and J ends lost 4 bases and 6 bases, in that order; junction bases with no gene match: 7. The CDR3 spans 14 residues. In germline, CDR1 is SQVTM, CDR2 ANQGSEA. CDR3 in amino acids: CSVGWTGAANEQFF. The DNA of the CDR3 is TGCAGCGTTGGGTGGACAGGGGCCGCCAATGAGCAGTTCTTC.

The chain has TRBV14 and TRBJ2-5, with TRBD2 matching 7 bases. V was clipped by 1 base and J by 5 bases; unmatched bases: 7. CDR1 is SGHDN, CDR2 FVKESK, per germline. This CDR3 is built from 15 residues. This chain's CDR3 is CASSQGFGGFETQYF. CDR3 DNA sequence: TGTGCCAGCAGCCAAGGGTTCGGGGGGTTCGAGACCCAGTACTTC.

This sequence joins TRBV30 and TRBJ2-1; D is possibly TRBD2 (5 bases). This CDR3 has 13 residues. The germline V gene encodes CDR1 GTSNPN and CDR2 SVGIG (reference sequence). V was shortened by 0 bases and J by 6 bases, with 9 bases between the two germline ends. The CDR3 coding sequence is TGTGCCTGGAGTGTACTGAGCGGCAATGAGCAGTTCTTC. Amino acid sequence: CAWSVLSGNEQFF. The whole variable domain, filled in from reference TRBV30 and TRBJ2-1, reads SQTIHQWPATLVQPVGSPLSLECTVEGTSNPNLYWYRQAAGRGLQLLFYSVGIGQISSEVPQNLSASRPQDRQFILSSKKLLLSDSGFYLCAWSVLSGNEQFFGPGTRLTVL.

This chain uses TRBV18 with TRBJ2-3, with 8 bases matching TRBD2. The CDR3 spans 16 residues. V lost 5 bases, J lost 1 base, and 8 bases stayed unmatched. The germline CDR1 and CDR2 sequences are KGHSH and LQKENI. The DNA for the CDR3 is TGTGCCAGCTCAGAACAGGGACTAGTGGGCACAGATACGCAGTATTTT. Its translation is CASSEQGLVGTDTQYF.

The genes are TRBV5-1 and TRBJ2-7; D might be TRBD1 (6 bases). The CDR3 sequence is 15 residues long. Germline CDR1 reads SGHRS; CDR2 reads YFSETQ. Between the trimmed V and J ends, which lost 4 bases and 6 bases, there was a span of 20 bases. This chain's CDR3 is CASSADRSKGVEQYF. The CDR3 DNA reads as TGCGCCAGCAGCGCCGACAGGTCCAAAGGAGTCGAGCAGTACTTC.

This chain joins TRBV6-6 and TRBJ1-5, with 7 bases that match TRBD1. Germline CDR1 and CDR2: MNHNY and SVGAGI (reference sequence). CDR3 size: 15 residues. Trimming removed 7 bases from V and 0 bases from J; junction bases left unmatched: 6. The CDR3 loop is CASIWDSFSNQPQHF. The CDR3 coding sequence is TGTGCCAGCATATGGGACAGTTTTAGCAATCAGCCCCAGCATTTT.

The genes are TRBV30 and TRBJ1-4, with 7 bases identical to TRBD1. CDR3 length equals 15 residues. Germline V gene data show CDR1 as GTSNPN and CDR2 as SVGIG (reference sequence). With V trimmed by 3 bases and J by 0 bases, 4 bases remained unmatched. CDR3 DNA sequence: TGTGCCTGGAGCGGACAGGATGCAACTAATGAAAAACTGTTTTTT. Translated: CAWSGQDATNEKLFF.

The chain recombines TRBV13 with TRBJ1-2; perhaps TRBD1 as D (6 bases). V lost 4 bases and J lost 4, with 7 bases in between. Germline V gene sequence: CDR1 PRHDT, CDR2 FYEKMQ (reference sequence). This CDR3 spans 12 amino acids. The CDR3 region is CASSSDSYGYTF. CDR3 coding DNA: TGTGCCAGCAGCTCGGACAGCTATGGCTACACCTTC.

CDR3 in amino acids: CAWSTPGGAATQYF. The DNA for the CDR3 is TGTGCCTGGAGTACCCCCGGGGGAGCGGCCACTCAGTACTTC. The J gene is TRBJ2-4, the V gene TRBV30; D is possibly TRBD2 (6 bases). CDR3 length: 14 amino acids. CDR1 GTSNPN and CDR2 SVGIG come from the germline V gene (reference sequence). Trimming cost V 2 bases and J 12 bases, with 20 bases left between them.

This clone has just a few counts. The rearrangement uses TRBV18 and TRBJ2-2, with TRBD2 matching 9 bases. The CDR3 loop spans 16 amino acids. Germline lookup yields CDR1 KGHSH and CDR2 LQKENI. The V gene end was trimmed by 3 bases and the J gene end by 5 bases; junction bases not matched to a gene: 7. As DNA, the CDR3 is TGTGCCAGCTCACCCCGGACAGCGGGGGGTACCGGGGAGCTGTTTTTT. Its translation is CASSPRTAGGTGELFF.